This TCR beta chain appears in the sequencing data of a study of metastatic and nonmetastatic thyroid tumors. Study-wide context: The authors compared repertoires across blood and tumor or nodule tissue from malignant and benign thyroid patients.

Ten or more counts support this clone. Its matching antigen is unknown. Study-wide findings and caveats: In both blood and tumor samples, TCR beta diversity was reported significantly higher for malignant than benign nodules.

Authors' processing steps: Using the CDR3 differences seen across clinicopathological groups, the authors built a distant-metastasis classifier for papillary thyroid cancer, which was meant to discriminate distant-metastatic patients. TCRdb reanalyzed the PCR reads with MiXCR. TCRdb's processing, not the study's, gives the V and J calls here. This table has about 24,000 clones, 20% to 30% appearing once. Thyroid surgery was performed in patients who had received no treatment beforehand. This CDR3 is built from 12 residues. Between the trimmed V and J ends, which lost 5 bases and 9 bases, there was a span of 13 bases. Germline V gene sequence: CDR1 SNHLY, CDR2 FYNNEI.

The chain joins TRBV2 to TRBJ2-5; D gene uncertain. Sequences were obtained from blood. The sequence came from a male donor with papillary thyroid cancer or a benign thyroid nodule (not recorded which). Some clones in this sample may be carry-over from other donors' samples. The CDR3 DNA sequence: TGTGCCAGCAGTCCCCTGGTAGGGCCCCAGTACTTC. Its translation is CASSPLVGPQYF.